This T cell receptor beta chain was recorded in a study of STAT5B mutations in CD4+ large granular lymphocyte leukemia. Study-level results: TRBV06-family usage was enriched in top patient clones (8/27) versus controls (2/35).

Worth noting for this clone: Its antigen is as yet unknown.

The table came from immunoSEQ multiplex PCR; TCRdb's copy has only in-frame clones and leaves some out. This table holds fewer than 35,000 clones, less than 80% found once. CDR1 and CDR2 from the germline V gene are LNHNV and YYDKDF (reference sequence). The V end lost 0 bases, the J end lost 6 bases, and 12 bases lay between the germline ends. This CDR3 is 14 amino acids long. The sequencing input was CD4+ T cells from blood buffy coats. This rearrangement joins TRBV15 to TRBJ2-7; D gene unclear. The receptor comes from a human donor in good health. This chain's CDR3 is CATSRDRVGGEQYF. The CDR3 nucleotides are TGTGCCACCAGCAGAGATAGGGTGGGTGGCGAGCAGTACTTC.